Sequencing of this T cell receptor (beta chain) was carried out in a study of cytomegalovirus exposure and HLA in healthy donors (dated by TCRdb to about 2017). At the level of the whole study: According to an earlier analysis of around 600 of the donors, about 170 million T cells yielded roughly 110 million unique TCR beta sequences and about 300 Gb of sequence data. Roughly 5 DR-DQ haplotypes were treated as single units for association and clustering because of strong linkage in the cohort. Every discovery cohort repertoire had been produced on one sequencing platform. The study combined high-throughput TCR immunosequencing, statistical association of individual TCRs with disease status, and machine learning to predict cytomegalovirus infection status. In the later analysis, no new phenotypic data were used to find candidate immune exposures; instead, reliance was placed on TCR beta sequences and their occurrence across donors. A later analysis re-analyzed previously published TCR beta repertoires from about 730 donors and added high-resolution HLA genotyping to study TCR occurrence patterns. Approximately 310 gigabases of sequencing data and 80 million or so unique TCR sequences were included in an early release covering around 650 HLA-typed donors. The study used immunosequencing to profile the T cell repertoires of 666 subjects and linked those repertoires to cytomegalovirus serostatus. The study aimed to test whether signatures of past pathogen exposure could be identified by cataloging public T cell receptors. An earlier analysis of fewer than 750 of the donors used high-throughput TCR beta sequencing to judge whether each TCR beta V gene segment behaved as functional or pseudogenic. Among about 370 genotyped donors of the cohort, an average of approximately 240,000 unique TCR beta nucleotide sequences was sequenced per donor, of which roughly 17% were non-productive. Besides the first cohort of under 700 subjects, a separate validation cohort made up of 120 different subjects was used. The number of typed donors differed by locus: about 629-630 for A, B, C, DRB1 and DQB1; some 500 for DQA1; around 610 for DPA1; and about 450 for DPB1. Both class I and class II loci were covered by HLA typing, at four-digit resolution. Of the roughly 400 genotyped donors, more than 75% were placed in the genetic ancestry cluster associated with self-reported Caucasian donors. In a later genetic analysis, genome-wide SNP genotypes for about three fifths of the 666 donors were used, and that subset was treated as a discovery cohort. Donor age, sex, ethnicity and CMV serostatus were compiled together with the repertoire data.

The research as a whole found: In a later analysis, most CMV-associated TCR beta chains were found to appear HLA-restricted, with HLA associations seemingly driven largely by CMV exposure. Broadly in line with IMGT annotations, most TCR beta V segments showed up in productive rearrangements about 87% or about 30% of the time in an earlier analysis of several hundred of the donors. In a later analysis, several top co-occurrence clusters were reported to appear linked to parvovirus B19, influenza, CMV and Epstein-Barr virus. Most TCR sequences were seen in very few donors, while some public TCRs were found in many individuals. Some IMGT-functional V segments, including TRBV6-2 and TRBV6-3, could not be told apart with the 87-base-pair reads, so those segments were excluded. The study gave a list of about 160 TCR beta chains associated with cytomegalovirus. Because HLA typing was missing for some donors at each locus, association tests included only the typed subset. For the cohort, immune exposure information was limited to CMV serostatus. The cohort was sequenced for TCR beta chains only, and without alpha or paired-chain data the features that could be detected were limited. Cytomegalovirus status was reported to be diagnosed by the classifier with high specificity and sensitivity in both the original and validation cohorts. The presence/absence analyses assumed that sequencing depth was roughly uniform across donors, and that assumption may not be true. Correlated functional status among segregating V segments might be attributable to linkage disequilibrium, but an unknown experimental factor could not be ruled out. At a false discovery rate of 0.05, a later analysis linked 15,000 to 20,000 TCR beta sequences to specific HLA alleles. In a later analysis, HLA-associated TCR beta chains showed more clonal expansion and lower generation probabilities than non-associated chains that were equally common. A cluster of highly shared sequence variants was judged likely to be a technical artifact of the sequencing pipeline. In vitro tests confirmed that three of the cytomegalovirus-associated TCR beta chains recognize cytomegalovirus antigens. An association between a missense DCLRE1C variant and V-gene and J-gene trimming of TCR beta chains was found in a later genetic analysis and replicated in an independent cohort. When HLA alleles, especially DR and DQ, strongly co-occurred, TCR associations were difficult to assign to individual alleles. A further reported finding was that TCR beta sequences accurately predicted the HLA-A and HLA-B alleles for most subjects in the first cohort. According to a later analysis, TCR association rates differed among HLA loci, with DRB1 alleles showing the most associated TCRs and HLA-C alleles showing the fewest. According to the authors, the approach could potentially be generalized to other disease states and immunological phenotypes. Because counts were too low, some 16 rarely observed V segments, including chromosome 9 orphons, were excluded from the earlier analysis of around 640 of the donors. According to a later genetic analysis, donors in an Asian-associated ancestry cluster had fewer N-insertions in productive TCRs than the approximately 670-donor mean.

The cohort consisted of some 670 healthy bone marrow donors. At the time of sampling, every cohort member was nominally healthy, though immune exposures that went unrecorded were likely present. The donor tested CMV seronegative, placing the donor among the 350 or so seronegative members of the cohort. Each donor provided a peripheral blood sample, and peripheral blood mononuclear cells were used for TCR beta sequencing. The Qiagen DNeasy Blood Extraction Kit was used to extract genomic DNA from the blood cell samples. Library creation used the immunoSEQ multiplex PCR assay. For the multiplex PCR, a mixture combining 60 forward primers for TCR Vbeta segments and 13 reverse primers for TCR Jbeta segments was used. A multiplex PCR assay on genomic DNA amplified the CDR3 region of rearranged TCR beta genes. Amplified TCR beta libraries were sequenced as 87-base-pair reads on the Illumina HiSeq System. On the study's bioinformatics: Across the 500 to 750 repertoires, a later analysis counted 60 million to 90 million unique TCR beta chains, approximately 10 million of which were shared by at least two donors. Raw reads were error-corrected and collapsed into unique sequences by a nearest-neighbor algorithm in which closely related sequences were merged to remove PCR and sequencing errors. CDR3 sequences were aligned to IMGT reference sequences to assign V, D and J gene segments. Each retained sequence needed at least a six-nucleotide match to both a V gene segment and a J gene segment. Rearrangements were called productive when the CDR3 lacked stop codons and stayed in frame with V and J; all others were non-productive. Following IMGT convention, CDR3 was defined as the stretch from the second conserved V-encoded cysteine up to the conserved J-encoded phenylalanine. In an earlier analysis of just under 600 of the donors, sequences lacking an unambiguous match to a single V gene segment were excluded. In an earlier analysis of approximately 610 of the donors, V segments were called functional above 56.7% productive rearrangements and were called segregating when the between-donor standard deviation exceeded 5%. A statistical classification framework was developed to diagnose cytomegalovirus status using the catalog of TCR beta chain sequences. In a later analysis, V and J genes were assigned by comparing TCR nucleotide sequences against IMGT/GENE-DB human TR gene sequences. Using the TCRdist pipeline, a later analysis assigned CDR3 sequences along with most-parsimonious VDJ recombination scenarios. In a later analysis, every TCR beta chain was defined by the combination of its CDR3 amino acid sequence and its V-gene family, and reads without a unique V-gene family were dropped. A later analysis removed 550 to 700 highly shared, low-generation-probability nucleotide sequences to deal with suspected cross-contamination and a sequencing artifact. In a later analysis, a clonal expansion index was calculated for each public chain from normalized within-repertoire ranks of inferred template counts. A later analysis computed generation probabilities with a VDJ recombination model fitted to out-of-frame rearrangements, and checked the results against IGoR. Hypergeometric tests were used in a later analysis to score TCR-TCR, TCR-HLA and TCR-CMV co-occurrence, with a repertoire-size bias correction applied to the TCR pairs. False discovery rates were estimated in a later analysis by permuting HLA or CMV assignments 20 times. In a later analysis, co-occurring TCRs were grouped with DBSCAN, and TCRdist sequence similarity was added when clustering was performed within HLA-allele-positive subsets. Co-occurrence clustering excluded repertoires with fewer than 30,000 or more than 120,000 public chains, plus five with anomalous nucleotide sharing. TCRdb retrieved this table from immuneACCESS and kept in-frame rearrangements only. Not all clones are present; in checked studies, unresolved V genes account for under half, and no reason is known for the remainder. Clone size and the V and J calls come from that table; the DNA yielded D and trimming. The table held for this sample gives around 130,000 clones. The ten largest clonotypes hold around 1.5% of the sample.

On this clone itself: It has no known antigen specificity.

At the junction V is shortened by 4 bases and J by 0 bases, with 11 bases in between. The CDR3 starts with the cysteine, ends with the phenylalanine, and has 15 residues. Left in the record is the CDR3 DNA by itself, 45 bases read in frame from the first base. CDR1 and CDR2 are read off the germline V gene (reference sequence) as SEHNR and FQNEAQ. The rearranged chain carries TRBV7-9 and TRBJ2-3; perhaps TRBD2 is the D gene, with 6 bases matching. The sequenced sample was PBMCs. The sequence was collected from a woman aged 35 to 49 in good health and CMV-seronegative. CDR3 reads: CASSSPGTSTDTQYF. The DNA sequence is as follows: TGTGCCAGCAGCTCCCCCGGGACTAGCACAGATACGCAGTATTTT.